This record covers a single T cell receptor (beta chain). Its antigen is unidentified. The data were taken from a study of tissue T cells after allogeneic stem cell transplantation. Study as a whole: Patients with graft-versus-host disease had grafts: four unmodified, three CD34-selected and T-cell-depleted.

CDR3 size: 14 residues. Trimming shortened V by 0 bases and J by 5 bases, and 8 bases separated the two germline ends. CDR1 and CDR2 from the germline V gene are WNHNN and SYGVQD (reference sequence). Profiled with immunoSEQ multiplex PCR; TCRdb holds only in-frame clones, not every one. Of roughly 2,900 clones detected, about two thirds appear once; the ten largest clones hold roughly 16%. Broader study findings: In patients and mice, blood and spleen missed much of tissue repertoire. Within patients, tissue anatomy strongly shaped TCR repertoire composition. Few T cell clones were shared across patients, but motif clusters showed tissue-specific shared signatures.

Enrolled prospectively were adult allogeneic hematopoietic cell transplant recipients whose graft-versus-host disease was steroid-refractory. This receptor was obtained from a male patient older than 55 with steroid-refractory graft-versus-host disease after an allogeneic stem cell transplant. Some T cells could come from the graft donor. The J gene is TRBJ2-1, the V gene TRBV10-1; D is perhaps TRBD1 or TRBD2 (6 bases each). The specimen comprised colon tissue, sampled at autopsy. CDR3 protein: CASSESGGDNEQFF. CDR3 sequence (DNA): TGCGCCAGCAGTGAGTCGGGGGGCGACAATGAGCAGTTCTTC.